These T cell receptor beta chains were read from a single sample in a study of a mutant IDH1 vaccine in newly diagnosed glioma. No antigen has been identified for these receptors. TCRdb keeps only in-frame clones here, not all; method: immunoSEQ multiplex PCR. The sample has about 36,000 clones; 80% are singletons. Sample: peripheral blood mononuclear cells (PBMCs), taken from a glioma patient whose treatment included an IDH1 peptide vaccine. The receptors derive from a woman aged 30 to 39 with glioma. Some clones in this sample may be carry-over from other donors' samples. Both conserved end residues are part of each CDR3. Fields, in order: D gene, clone size, J gene, V gene, CDR3 protein, CDR3 DNA. A D gene is named only where the DNA matches it firmly. The size field is filled for only some rows; it gives once, few, many or a size class.

D gene: TRBD1
clone size: NA
J gene: TRBJ1-1
V gene: TRBV30
CDR3 protein: CAWRNRGQLSTEAFF
CDR3 DNA: TGTGCCTGGAGGAATCGGGGACAGCTAAGCACTGAAGCTTTCTTT

D gene: TRBD1
clone size: NA
J gene: TRBJ1-1
V gene: TRBV29-1
CDR3 protein: CSSRADRGSTEAFF
CDR3 DNA: TGCAGCTCCCGTGCGGACAGGGGTTCCACTGAAGCTTTCTTT

D gene: TRBD1
clone size: NA
J gene: TRBJ1-5
V gene: TRBV19
CDR3 protein: CASNPTGGRDQPQHF
CDR3 DNA: TGTGCCAGTAACCCGACAGGGGGCAGGGATCAGCCCCAGCATTTT

D gene: TRBD1
clone size: NA
J gene: TRBJ2-7
V gene: TRBV6-5
CDR3 protein: CASSYTDRGHEQYF
CDR3 DNA: TGTGCCAGCAGTTACACCGACAGGGGCCACGAGCAGTACTTC

D gene: NA
clone size: NA
J gene: TRBJ1-1
V gene: TRBV29-1
CDR3 protein: CSAPQGGGTEAFF
CDR3 DNA: TGCAGCGCCCCACAGGGAGGGGGCACTGAAGCTTTCTTT

D gene: NA
clone size: NA
J gene: TRBJ1-5
V gene: TRBV19
CDR3 protein: CASTPPPQGKRYQPQHF
CDR3 DNA: TGTGCCAGTACCCCACCCCCACAGGGTAAAAGGTATCAGCCCCAGCATTTT

D gene: TRBD2
clone size: NA
J gene: TRBJ2-3
V gene: TRBV7-9
CDR3 protein: CASSRTRQLTDTQYF
CDR3 DNA: TGTGCCAGCAGCAGGACTAGACAGCTGACAGATACGCAGTATTTT

D gene: NA
clone size: NA
J gene: TRBJ2-1
V gene: TRBV7-8
CDR3 protein: CASSLGRGMDEQFF
CDR3 DNA: TGTGCCAGCAGCTTAGGAAGGGGGATGGATGAGCAGTTCTTC

D gene: NA
clone size: few
J gene: TRBJ1-1
V gene: TRBV7-2
CDR3 protein: CASSLIQRGTEAFF
CDR3 DNA: TGTGCCAGCAGCTTAATCCAAAGGGGCACTGAAGCTTTCTTT

D gene: NA
clone size: NA
J gene: TRBJ1-1
V gene: TRBV7-8
CDR3 protein: CASSPQYLQGNTEAFF
CDR3 DNA: TGTGCCAGCAGCCCTCAGTACCTACAGGGGAACACTGAAGCTTTCTTT

D gene: NA
clone size: NA
J gene: TRBJ2-5
V gene: TRBV6-1
CDR3 protein: CASRPQETQYF
CDR3 DNA: TGTGCCAGCAGGCCCCAAGAGACCCAGTACTTC

D gene: TRBD2
clone size: NA
J gene: TRBJ2-2
V gene: TRBV19
CDR3 protein: CASSIRLAEGGELFF
CDR3 DNA: TGTGCCAGTAGTATAAGACTAGCAGAGGGGGGGGAGCTGTTTTTT

D gene: NA
clone size: NA
J gene: TRBJ1-2
V gene: TRBV6-5
CDR3 protein: CASSYSTRVYDGYTF
CDR3 DNA: TGTGCCAGCAGTTACTCGACTCGGGTATACGATGGCTACACCTTC

D gene: NA
clone size: NA
J gene: TRBJ2-5
V gene: TRBV6-1
CDR3 protein: CASSNQGMGETQYF
CDR3 DNA: TGTGCCAGCAGCAATCAGGGGATGGGAGAGACCCAGTACTTC

D gene: TRBD1
clone size: NA
J gene: TRBJ2-7
V gene: TRBV30
CDR3 protein: CAWRNRDSSYEQYF
CDR3 DNA: TGTGCCTGGAGGAATAGGGACAGCTCCTACGAGCAGTACTTC

D gene: NA
clone size: NA
J gene: TRBJ1-1
V gene: TRBV19
CDR3 protein: CASSAGLATEAFF
CDR3 DNA: TGTGCCAGTAGCGCGGGACTAGCTACTGAAGCTTTCTTT

D gene: TRBD2
clone size: NA
J gene: TRBJ2-1
V gene: TRBV2
CDR3 protein: CASSEAAGGYNEQFF
CDR3 DNA: TGTGCCAGCAGTGAGGCAGCGGGGGGCTACAATGAGCAGTTCTTC

D gene: NA
clone size: NA
J gene: TRBJ1-2
V gene: TRBV29-1
CDR3 protein: CSVEGPGRIYGYTF
CDR3 DNA: TGCAGCGTTGAGGGACCAGGACGGATCTATGGCTACACCTTC

D gene: TRBD1
clone size: NA
J gene: TRBJ2-7
V gene: TRBV6-5
CDR3 protein: CASSYAGTGTYEQYF
CDR3 DNA: TGTGCCAGCAGTTACGCCGGGACAGGTACCTACGAGCAGTACTTC

D gene: NA
clone size: NA
J gene: TRBJ1-4
V gene: TRBV7-9
CDR3 protein: CASSAREPDEKLFF
CDR3 DNA: TGTGCCAGCAGCGCACGGGAACCCGATGAAAAACTGTTTTTT

D gene: TRBD2
clone size: NA
J gene: TRBJ2-3
V gene: TRBV9
CDR3 protein: CASSVGRLAGTDTQYF
CDR3 DNA: TGTGCCAGCAGCGTAGGGCGGCTAGCGGGCACAGATACGCAGTATTTT

D gene: NA
clone size: NA
J gene: TRBJ1-4
V gene: TRBV19
CDR3 protein: CASRQGPGEKLFF
CDR3 DNA: TGTGCCAGTAGACAGGGTCCAGGAGAAAAACTGTTTTTT

D gene: NA
clone size: NA
J gene: TRBJ1-3
V gene: TRBV6-5
CDR3 protein: CASSYSTGSGNTIYF
CDR3 DNA: TGTGCCAGCAGTTACTCGACAGGCTCTGGAAACACCATATATTTT

D gene: TRBD1
clone size: NA
J gene: TRBJ1-2
V gene: TRBV5-6
CDR3 protein: CASSFWDREMTYGYTF
CDR3 DNA: TGTGCCAGCAGCTTCTGGGACAGGGAGATGACCTATGGCTACACCTTC